Following are 22 T cell receptor beta chains from one sample sequenced in a study of CD8 T cells in ankylosing spondylitis. These receptors have no identified antigens. Notes on the study in general: Seemingly characteristic of ankylosing spondylitis blood was a TCR beta motif consisting of eight highly homologous variants.

Each CDR3 protein is one row after TCRdb ran MiXCR on the 5' RACE reads. The sample records over 600,000 distinct CDR3 sequences, around 20% being singletons. The sequenced material came from blood, either unsorted or a sorted T cell fraction (not recorded which). These receptors all come from a male donor with ankylosing spondylitis.

This sequence joins TRBV5-1 and TRBJ2-5, with D perhaps being TRBD1 or TRBD2 (5 bases each). V lost 0 bases and J 2 bases, leaving 17 bases between the germline ends. CDR3 length: 17 residues. Germline CDR1 reads SGHRS; CDR2 reads YFSETQ. The CDR3 reads CASSLEPGPRLQETQYF. The CDR3 DNA follows: TGCGCCAGCAGCTTGGAACCGGGACCGAGGCTACAAGAGACCCAGTACTTC.

In its sample, this clonotype was seen many times. The chain uses TRBV12-3 or TRBV12-4 and TRBJ1-2; TRBD1 is a possible D gene (6 bases). This CDR3 has 17 amino acids. The V and J ends lost 2 bases and 1 base respectively, with 17 bases between them. The CDR3 nucleotides read TGTGCCAGCAGTTTAATGTCGGGACACGTCGTTAACTATGGCTACACCTTC. This sequence encodes CASSLMSGHVVNYGYTF.

This sequence joins TRBV28 and TRBJ2-7; unclear D gene. V was shortened by 5 bases and J by 0 bases, with 11 bases between the two germline ends. The CDR3 contains 14 residues. Germline loops: CDR1 MDHEN, CDR2 SYDVKM. In nucleotides, the CDR3 is TGTGCCAGCAGTACCAGGACCGACTCCTACGAGCAGTACTTC. This sequence encodes CASSTRTDSYEQYF.

The rearrangement links TRBV12-3 or TRBV12-4 to TRBJ1-1; possible D gene TRBD1, 6 bases. The CDR3 covers 15 residues. The V gene lost 7 bases and the J gene lost 5 bases, with 20 bases spanning the gap. Here the CDR3 reads CASTPDTGMRTEAFF. CDR3 in DNA: TGTGCCAGCACCCCGGACACAGGGATGAGGACTGAAGCTTTCTTT.

This clonotype was found a few times. The chain is built from TRBV5-6 and TRBJ2-2; D gene uncertain. The length of the CDR3 is 13 residues. The ends were cut back, 4 bases at V and 1 base at J, with 5 bases in the middle. CDR1 and CDR2 (germline): SGHDT, YYEEEE. The CDR3 DNA reads TGTGCCAGCAGCCAGCGGAACACCGGGGAGCTGTTTTTT. Its translation: CASSQRNTGELFF.

V is TRBV6-5 and J is TRBJ2-5; maybe TRBD2 (7 bases). The germline V and J ends were trimmed by 4 bases and 4 bases, with 19 bases remaining between them. CDR3 size: 16 residues. Germline V gene data show CDR1 as MNHEY and CDR2 as SVGAGI. CDR3 sequence (DNA): TGTGCCAGCAGTTCTCGAGTGGGAGGGGGGAGAGAGACCCAGTACTTC. Translated, it gives CASSSRVGGGRETQYF.

This clonotype has more than one count but fewer than ten. The V gene is TRBV7-9, the J gene TRBJ2-3; 7 positions match TRBD1. Looked up from germline, CDR1 is SEHNR and CDR2 is FQNEAQ (reference sequence). V lost 6 bases, J lost 2 bases, and 5 bases stayed unmatched. The CDR3 has 14 residues. This CDR3 reads CASRQTGNTDTQYF. The CDR3, as DNA: TGTGCCAGCAGACAGACAGGGAACACAGATACGCAGTATTTT.

This clonotype was observed a handful of times. The chain joins TRBV3-1 to TRBJ2-5, with unresolved D. Trimming pared 2 bases from V and 4 bases from J, leaving 14 bases between. From germline, CDR1 is LGHDT and CDR2 YNNKEL (reference sequence). The CDR3 runs to 15 residues. The CDR3 nucleotides read TGTGCCAGCAGCCAACCTCGGACCGAGCGAGAGACCCAGTACTTC. This gives the protein CASSQPRTERETQYF.

This clonotype showed up just a few times. V and J are TRBV20-1 and TRBJ2-1; possible D gene TRBD2, 5 bases. Trimming left V 5 bases short and J 9 bases short, with 20 bases between. Per germline, CDR1 DFQATT and CDR2 SNEGSKA (reference sequence). The CDR3 contains 14 residues. CDR3 DNA sequence: TGCAGTGCTCCGAGCGGCACATTGGATCCTGAGCAGTTCTTC. The encoded protein is CSAPSGTLDPEQFF.

The V and J genes are TRBV5-1 and TRBJ1-3; maybe TRBD1 (5 bases). The V gene's germline CDR1 is SGHRS and CDR2 YFSETQ. V lost 4 bases and J lost 4, with 18 bases in between. The CDR3 has 16 amino acids. The CDR3 spells CASSLQGGLEGNTIYF. The DNA for the CDR3 is TGCGCCAGCAGCCTTCAGGGAGGGTTGGAGGGAAACACCATATATTTT.

This clonotype came up a few times. This sequence joins TRBV7-2 and TRBJ2-5; D not resolved. Germline CDR1 is SGHTA and CDR2 is FQGNSA. The V gene lost 3 bases and the J gene lost 4 bases, with 12 bases spanning the gap. The CDR3 runs 14 residues. For the CDR3, the DNA is TGTGCCAGCAGCTTCGGTGTACCTTCAGAGACCCAGTACTTC. Protein sequence: CASSFGVPSETQYF.

The CDR3 bases are TGCAGCGTTGTTTCTGTGAGTCAAGCTTTCTTT. Protein product: CSVVSVSQAFF. The chain recombines TRBV29-1 with TRBJ1-1; unclear D gene. V was clipped by 4 bases and J by 9 bases, with 12 bases between them. CDR1 is SQVTM and CDR2 is ANQGSEA in the germline V gene. The CDR3 contains 11 residues.

The chain is built from TRBV27 and TRBJ1-2, with 8 positions matching TRBD1. The V and J ends lost 3 bases and 4 bases, in that order; junction bases with no gene match: 4. Germline lookup yields CDR1 MNHEY and CDR2 SMNVEV (reference sequence). The CDR3 runs 14 residues. The CDR3 protein is CASSFGQGLYGYTF. In nucleotides, the CDR3 is TGTGCCAGCAGTTTCGGACAGGGCCTCTATGGCTACACCTTC.

The gene calls are TRBV20-1 and TRBJ2-2; 8 bases map to TRBD1. V dropped 5 bases and J dropped 6; count of bases not matched to a gene: 2. From germline, CDR1 is DFQATT and CDR2 SNEGSKA (reference sequence). The CDR3 consists of 12 residues. The CDR3 sequence is CSASTGAGELFF. CDR3 nucleotide sequence: TGCAGTGCTTCGACAGGGGCCGGGGAGCTGTTTTTT.

The rearrangement joins TRBV7-2 to TRBJ1-4; tentative D call: TRBD1 (5 bases). The germline V and J ends were trimmed by 7 bases and 5 bases, with 17 bases remaining between them. The CDR3 has 15 amino acids. Germline-derived CDR1 and CDR2 are SGHTA and FQGNSA. CDR3 residues: CASTLVGGSNEKLFF. The CDR3 DNA follows: TGTGCCAGCACCCTAGTCGGGGGTTCAAATGAAAAACTGTTTTTT.

This chain uses TRBV5-1 with TRBJ2-7; 10 nucleotides line up with TRBD1. Germline V gene data show CDR1 as SGHRS and CDR2 as YFSETQ. V was pared by 1 base and J by 4 bases, with 23 bases of the junction left unmatched. The CDR3 loop spans 21 amino acids. Here the CDR3 reads CASSLRHMGQGHSREDYEQYF. The CDR3 nucleotides are TGCGCCAGCAGCTTGAGACATATGGGACAGGGGCACTCCCGGGAAGATTACGAGCAGTACTTC.

The genes are TRBV5-1 and TRBJ2-1; TRBD2 matches at 8 bases. Germline CDR1 is SGHRS and CDR2 is YFSETQ. The CDR3 contains 14 residues. V lost 5 bases, J lost 6 bases, and 7 bases stayed unmatched. Written as DNA, the CDR3 is TGCGCCAGCAGACGCCCGGGAGGGGGCAATGAGCAGTTCTTC. Protein: CASRRPGGGNEQFF.

The V gene is TRBV5-5, the J gene TRBJ2-5; 12 bases are shared with TRBD2. Unmatched junction bases numbered 5, after V lost 3 bases and J lost 2 bases. Germline V CDR1 and CDR2: SGHKS, YYEKEE (reference sequence). This CDR3 contains 16 residues. DNA for the CDR3: TGTGCCAGCAGCTCCCGACTAGCGGGGGTACAAGAGACCCAGTACTTC. Translating gives CASSSRLAGVQETQYF.

This rearrangement joins TRBV10-2 to TRBJ1-1; D call uncertain. V was pared by 3 bases and J by 4 bases, with 12 bases between. Germline-derived CDR1 and CDR2 are WSHSY and SAAADI. CDR3 size: 14 residues. CDR3 DNA sequence: TGCGCCAGCAGTGATGCACACTTGATCACTGAAGCTTTCTTT. The encoded protein is CASSDAHLITEAFF.

This clonotype was detected ten times or more. The chain has TRBV7-2 and TRBJ1-3; the D is unclear. Germline values: CDR1 SGHTA, CDR2 FQGNSA. This CDR3 spans 16 amino acids. V was clipped by 1 base and J by 0 bases, with 10 bases between them. Written as DNA, the CDR3 is TGTGCCAGCAGCTTAGGGCCTGTTGGCTCTGGAAACACCATATATTTT. This gives the protein CASSLGPVGSGNTIYF.

In this sample, this clonotype turned up a few times. This chain uses TRBV5-1 with TRBJ2-3; either TRBD1 or TRBD2 may supply D (5 bases each). The V end was cut by 3 bases, the J end by 2 bases, with 13 bases between. This CDR3 has 15 residues. Germline CDR1 is SGHRS and CDR2 is YFSETQ. CDR3 residues: CASSYDWGNTDTQYF. CDR3 sequence (DNA): TGCGCCAGCAGCTACGACTGGGGGAACACAGATACGCAGTATTTT.

This clonotype was seen more than once but under ten times. The CDR3 DNA is TGTGCCAGCAGTCAGGGACTGTCTTGGGGCTACACCTTC. Translated: CASSQGLSWGYTF. The chain is built from TRBV12-3 or TRBV12-4 and TRBJ1-2; a weak D match, TRBD1 (5 bases). V was shortened by 5 bases and J by 8 bases, with 15 bases between the two germline ends. This CDR3 spans 13 amino acids.